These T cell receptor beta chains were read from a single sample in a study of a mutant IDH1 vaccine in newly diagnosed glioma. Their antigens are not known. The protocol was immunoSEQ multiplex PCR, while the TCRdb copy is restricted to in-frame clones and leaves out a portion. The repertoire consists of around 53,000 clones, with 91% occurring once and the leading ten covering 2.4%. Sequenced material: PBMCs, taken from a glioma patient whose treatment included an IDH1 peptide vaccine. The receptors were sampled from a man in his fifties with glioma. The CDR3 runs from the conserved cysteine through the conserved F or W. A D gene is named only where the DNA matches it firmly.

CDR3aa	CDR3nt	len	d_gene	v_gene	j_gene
CSVDQGAGTEAFF	TGCAGCGTTGACCAGGGGGCAGGCACTGAAGCTTTCTTT	13	TRBD1	TRBV29-1	TRBJ1-1
CASSPSRDREQYF	TGTGCCAGCTCACCATCCCGGGATCGAGAGCAGTACTTC	13	-	TRBV18	TRBJ2-7
CASSFFGYGTAGEKLFF	TGTGCCAGCAGTTTTTTTGGGTATGGGACAGCGGGGGAAAAACTGTTTTTT	17	TRBD1	TRBV27	TRBJ1-4
CASSSRTSGNTGELFF	TGCGCCAGCAGCTCGAGGACTAGCGGGAACACCGGGGAGCTGTTTTTT	16	TRBD2	TRBV4-1	TRBJ2-2
CSVVRTGLVLGTDTQYF	TGCAGCGTTGTTAGGACAGGGCTGGTATTGGGCACAGATACGCAGTATTTT	17	TRBD1	TRBV29-1	TRBJ2-3
CASSLVLAGGYEQYF	TGTGCCAGCAGCTTAGTGTTAGCGGGGGGGTACGAGCAGTACTTC	15	TRBD2	TRBV7-2	TRBJ2-7
CASSQKRGGLKEQFF	TGTGCCAGCAGCCAAAAGCGGGGGGGCCTGAAGGAGCAGTTCTTC	15	TRBD2	TRBV14	TRBJ2-1
CASSEFGSGNEQFF	TGTGCCAGCAGTGAATTTGGTAGCGGGAATGAGCAGTTCTTC	14	TRBD2	TRBV25-1	TRBJ2-1
CASSSRQVSGANVLTF	TGTGCCAGCAGCTCCCGACAAGTCTCTGGGGCCAACGTCCTGACTTTC	16	-	TRBV7-6	TRBJ2-6
CTSSQDCRLAGGVQYEQFF	TGCACCAGCAGCCAAGATTGTCGACTAGCGGGAGGGGTACAATATGAGCAGTTCTTC	19	-	TRBV1	TRBJ2-1
CASSLSGVGGRYSPLHF	TGTGCCAGCAGTTTATCGGGGGTTGGGGGGAGGTATTCACCCCTCCACTTT	17	-	TRBV28	TRBJ1-6
CASSPAGANTEAFF	TGTGCCAGCAGCCCCGCCGGGGCGAACACTGAAGCTTTCTTT	14	-	TRBV7-8	TRBJ1-1
CATTVGGDQPQHF	TGTGCCACCACGGTGGGGGGGGATCAGCCCCAGCATTTT	13	-	TRBV28	TRBJ1-5
CASSFAEPGLQAWSPLHF	TGTGCCAGCAGTTTCGCTGAGCCGGGACTACAGGCGTGGTCACCCCTCCACTTT	18	-	TRBV28	TRBJ1-6
CASSVTPNTGELFF	TGTGCCAGCAGCGTAACTCCGAACACCGGGGAGCTGTTTTTT	14	-	TRBV9	TRBJ2-2
CASSSGTGAFNTEAFF	TGTGCCAGCAGTTCCGGGACAGGGGCGTTTAACACTGAAGCTTTCTTT	16	TRBD1	TRBV7-2	TRBJ1-1
CASSFGVVEQYF	TGTGCCAGCAGCTTCGGGGTTGTCGAGCAGTACTTC	12	-	TRBV5-8	TRBJ2-7
CASSEGRQNTEAFF	TGTGCCAGCAGCGAAGGAAGACAGAACACTGAAGCTTTCTTT	14	-	TRBV7-3	TRBJ1-1
CASSRTGAYEQYF	TGTGCCAGCAGCCGGACAGGGGCCTACGAGCAGTACTTC	13	TRBD1	TRBV7-9	TRBJ2-7
CASSPGAVETQYF	TGCGCCAGCAGCCCCGGGGCGGTGGAGACCCAGTACTTC	13	-	TRBV5-1	TRBJ2-5
CASSGGVGNTIYF	TGTGCCAGCAGCGGCGGGGTCGGAAACACCATATATTTT	13	-	TRBV9	TRBJ1-3
CASSPAAALGYTF	TGTGCCAGCAGTCCTGCGGCCGCCCTTGGCTACACCTTC	13	-	TRBV6-6	TRBJ1-2
CASSGLATLSGTQYF	TGTGCCAGCAGTGGGCTAGCGACCCTTTCGGGGACCCAGTACTTC	15	-	TRBV2	TRBJ2-5
CASSLGTGSTDTQYF	TGTGCCAGCAGCCTCGGGACGGGGAGCACAGATACGCAGTATTTT	15	-	TRBV9	TRBJ2-3
CASMGTGNQPQHF	TGTGCCTCAATGGGCACCGGCAATCAGCCCCAGCATTTT	13	-	TRBV28	TRBJ1-5